The 29 T cell receptor beta chains given below trace back to one sample, sequenced in a study of blood T cell repertoires in COVID-19. Profiled with immunoSEQ multiplex PCR; TCRdb holds only in-frame clones, not every one. The sample yields 250,000 to 350,000 clones, roughly 85% seen once. The sample taken for sequencing was PBMCs or T cells enriched from blood (not recorded which). These receptors were taken from a woman between 50 and 59 years old who had recovered from COVID-19.

Here the CDR3 reads CASSIRRTSVSETQYF. Here the CDR3 DNA reads TGTGCCAGTAGTATTCGTAGGACTAGCGTCTCGGAGACCCAGTACTTC. This sequence joins TRBV19 and TRBJ2-5; 9 bases align to TRBD2. CDR1 is LNHDA and CDR2 is SQIVND in the germline V gene (reference sequence). Trimming at V came to 3 bases and at J to 5 bases, leaving 10 bases not matched to a gene. CDR3 length: 16 amino acids.

The chain joins TRBV7-2 to TRBJ1-2; 9 bases map to TRBD1. Looked up from germline, CDR1 is SGHTA and CDR2 is FQGNSA. The CDR3 has 14 amino acids. Trimming removed 1 base from V and 8 bases from J; junction bases left unmatched: 5. CDR3 sequence: CASSLDRGQRGYTF. The CDR3 region has the DNA TGTGCCAGCAGCTTAGACAGGGGGCAGCGCGGCTACACCTTC.

The chain has TRBV10-3 and TRBJ1-2; TRBD1 aligns across 7 bases. Germline values: CDR1 ENHRY, CDR2 SYGVKD. Losses at the gene ends were 4 bases for V and 4 bases for J; bases not matched to a gene: 9. The CDR3 totals 15 residues. Here the CDR3 reads CAISGGDSPLYGYTF. The DNA of the CDR3 is TGTGCCATCAGTGGGGGGGACAGTCCACTCTATGGCTACACCTTC.

This clone was counted a few times. CDR3 sequence reads: CASSGAGTAFNTGELFF. CDR3 sequence (DNA): TGTGCCAGCAGCGGGGCCGGGACAGCCTTTAACACCGGGGAGCTGTTTTTT. V and J are TRBV7-6 and TRBJ2-2; 7 bases align to TRBD1. CDR3 length: 17 amino acids. V was clipped by 5 bases and J by 2 bases; unmatched bases: 11. Germline V CDR1 and CDR2: SGHVS, FNYEAQ.

V gene TRBV28 combines with J gene TRBJ2-5, with 12 positions matching TRBD2. This CDR3 has 16 residues. In germline, CDR1 is MDHEN, CDR2 SYDVKM. V shed 2 bases and J 2 bases; nucleotides not matched to a gene: 3. Here the CDR3 DNA reads TGTGCCAGCAGTTTACTAGGACTAGCGGGGCAAGAGACCCAGTACTTC. This translates into CASSLLGLAGQETQYF.

V is TRBV7-8 and J is TRBJ1-6, with 9 nucleotides matching TRBD1. The CDR3 covers 17 residues. The germline gives CDR1 SGHVS, CDR2 FQNEAQ. V was clipped by 2 bases and J by 6 bases; unmatched bases: 8. The CDR3 nucleotides are TGTGCCAGCAGCTTAATACAGGGGGCGTGGGTTAATTCACCCCTCCACTTT. This translates into CASSLIQGAWVNSPLHF.

The V gene is TRBV13, the J gene TRBJ1-2; 8 nucleotides agree with TRBD1. The junction had 4 bases not matched to a gene; V was cut back by 5 bases and J by 5 bases. Germline assignment: CDR1 PRHDT and CDR2 FYEKMQ (reference sequence). The CDR3 contains 13 residues. CDR3 coding DNA: TGTGCCAGCAGCCGGACAGGGTCGTATGGCTACACCTTC. Protein: CASSRTGSYGYTF.

This clone has only one observation. The rearrangement joins TRBV5-1 to TRBJ1-2; 10 bases fit TRBD1. Germline assignment: CDR1 SGHRS and CDR2 YFSETQ. The CDR3 sequence is 14 residues long. The trim removed 4 bases at V and 2 bases at J, leaving 2 bases unmatched. Here the CDR3 DNA reads TGCGCCAGCAGCGTGGGACAGGGGAACTATGGCTACACCTTC. Translating it yields CASSVGQGNYGYTF.

The chain recombines TRBV30 with TRBJ1-2; 10 bases are a match to TRBD1. Germline V gives CDR1 GTSNPN, CDR2 SVGIG (reference sequence). The CDR3 covers 13 residues. V lost 5 bases to trimming and J lost 8 bases; unmatched junction nucleotides: 8. The CDR3 loop reads CAWCHRTGGGYTF. The CDR3 DNA sequence: TGTGCCTGGTGCCACCGGACAGGGGGAGGCTACACCTTC.

The chain uses TRBV11-2 and TRBJ1-2; 7 positions agree with TRBD1. The CDR3 loop spans 13 amino acids. Per germline, CDR1 SGHAT and CDR2 FQNNGV. V was clipped by 5 bases and J by 2 bases; unmatched bases: 2. The CDR3 DNA sequence: TGTGCCAGCAGCACGGACAGGAACTATGGCTACACCTTC. Amino acids: CASSTDRNYGYTF.

This clone has more than one count but fewer than ten. V is TRBV4-1 and J is TRBJ1-3; TRBD1 might be the D (6 bases). This CDR3 is built from 15 residues. The germline V gene encodes CDR1 MGHRA and CDR2 YSYEKL. Trimming removed 3 bases from V and 2 bases from J, with 11 bases in between. The DNA for the CDR3 is TGCGCCAGCAGCCACCGCCGGACAGCTGGAAACACCATATATTTT. It encodes CASSHRRTAGNTIYF.

The chain couples TRBV3-1 (or the pseudogene TRBV3-2) to TRBJ1-2; D is undetermined. This CDR3 spans 15 amino acids. Deletions cut 1 base from V and 5 bases from J, with 14 bases between. CDR1 and CDR2 (germline): LGHDT, YNNKEL (reference sequence). CDR3 in DNA: TGTGCCAGCAGCCAAGTTTCTGGCAGCGGATATGGCTACACCTTC. Encoded protein: CASSQVSGSGYGYTF.

The chain employs TRBV3-1 (or the pseudogene TRBV3-2) and TRBJ2-7, with 9 bases that match TRBD2. The CDR3 has 16 amino acids. Germline-derived CDR1 and CDR2 are LGHDT and YNNKEL (reference sequence). V shed 0 bases and J 1 base; nucleotides not matched to a gene: 4. Here the CDR3 reads CASSQDTRGGSYEQYF. The CDR3 DNA sequence: TGTGCCAGCAGCCAAGATACGCGGGGGGGGTCCTACGAGCAGTACTTC.

The rearrangement uses TRBV27 and TRBJ1-5; a possible D gene is TRBD1 (5 bases). The germline V gene encodes CDR1 MNHEY and CDR2 SMNVEV (reference sequence). The CDR3 has 16 residues. V was cut by 5 bases and J by 0 bases, with 14 bases left in between. CDR3 sequence reads: CASSPRGGNSNQPQHF. The CDR3 bases are TGTGCCAGCAGTCCTCGCGGGGGGAATAGCAATCAGCCCCAGCATTTT.

The chain is built from TRBV6-5 and TRBJ1-1, with 7 positions matching TRBD1. The CDR3 has 15 residues. The V gene end was trimmed by 6 bases and the J gene end by 0 bases; junction bases not matched to a gene: 7. Per the germline V gene, CDR1 is MNHEY and CDR2 is SVGAGI. The CDR3 spells CASRPGQAMNTEAFF. The CDR3 DNA follows: TGTGCCAGCAGACCCGGACAGGCCATGAACACTGAAGCTTTCTTT.

The chain carries TRBV7-9 and TRBJ1-3; TRBD1 might be the D (6 bases). The V and J ends lost 5 bases and 0 bases respectively, with 11 bases between them. The V gene's germline CDR1 is SEHNR and CDR2 FQNEAQ (reference sequence). This CDR3 has 15 amino acids. The CDR3 DNA is TGTGCCAGCAGCGCAACAGGGACCTCTGGAAACACCATATATTTT. Translated, it gives CASSATGTSGNTIYF.

This chain joins TRBV5-5 and TRBJ1-2, with a possible D match to TRBD1 (6 bases). V dropped 2 bases and J dropped 6 bases, with 14 bases sitting between them. Germline CDR1 is SGHKS and CDR2 is YYEKEE (reference sequence). The CDR3 covers 14 residues. The CDR3 sequence is CASSFQGMVHGYTF. DNA of the CDR3: TGTGCCAGCAGCTTTCAGGGGATGGTCCATGGCTACACCTTC. The complete variable domain, with remaining parts taken from reference TRBV5-5 and TRBJ1-2, reads DAGVTQSPTHLIKTRGQQVTLRCSPISGHKSVSWYQQVLGQGPQFIFQYYEKEERGRGNFPDRFSARQFPNYSSELNVNALLLGDSALYLCASSFQGMVHGYTFGSGTRLTVV.

The gene calls are TRBV4-2 and TRBJ2-1, with 10 positions matching TRBD2. This CDR3 contains 17 residues. Germline loops: CDR1 LGHNA, CDR2 YNFKEQ. With 4 bases clipped from V and 5 bases from J, the junction kept 11 bases outside the gene matches. For the CDR3, the DNA is TGTGCCAGCAGCCTCACCCTAGCGGGAGTTTTCAACAATGAGCAGTTCTTC. This encodes CASSLTLAGVFNNEQFF.

The V gene is TRBV28, the J gene TRBJ1-6, with D unresolved. This CDR3 has 14 amino acids. Trimming took 7 bases from V and 7 from J, leaving 14 bases between them. Germline V gene lookup returns CDR1 MDHEN and CDR2 SYDVKM. CDR3 sequence: CASTPDPGNSPLHF. Written as DNA, the CDR3 is TGTGCCAGCACCCCGGATCCGGGGAATTCACCCCTCCACTTT.

This clone was recorded a few times. The genes are TRBV5-1 and TRBJ1-2; 7 bases are a match to TRBD1. V lost 0 bases and J lost 5; bases outside the gene matches: 7. The germline gives CDR1 SGHRS, CDR2 YFSETQ. The CDR3 extends over 15 amino acids. The CDR3 DNA is TGCGCCAGCAGCTTGGCGGGGAAGGGGGCTTATGGCTACACCTTC. Amino acids: CASSLAGKGAYGYTF.

This clone was counted a few times. The gene calls are TRBV27 and TRBJ1-5; 9 bases line up with TRBD1. The CDR3 spans 14 residues. V was clipped by 3 bases and J by 5 bases; unmatched bases: 2. Looked up from germline, CDR1 is MNHEY and CDR2 is SMNVEV (reference sequence). CDR3 amino acids: CASSFYRGHQPQHF. CDR3 DNA sequence: TGTGCCAGCAGTTTCTACAGGGGGCATCAGCCCCAGCATTTT.

The chain couples TRBV30 to TRBJ2-1; 8 bases agree with TRBD2. CDR3 size: 15 residues. V gave up 2 bases and J gave up 5 bases; unmatched junction bases: 8. Germline values: CDR1 GTSNPN, CDR2 SVGIG (reference sequence). The CDR3 loop reads CAWSQGTRANNEQFF. For the CDR3, the DNA is TGTGCCTGGAGTCAAGGGACTAGAGCCAACAATGAGCAGTTCTTC.

This chain connects TRBV12-3 or TRBV12-4 to TRBJ2-7; a possible D gene is TRBD1 (6 bases). Trimming shortened V by 6 bases and J by 7 bases, and 13 bases separated the two germline ends. This CDR3 contains 12 residues. CDR3 DNA sequence: TGTGCCAGCAGCCGGACAGCTGGGGAGCAGTACTTC. Its translation: CASSRTAGEQYF.

The chain employs TRBV4-1 and TRBJ1-3, with D perhaps TRBD1 (6 bases). The CDR3 is 15 residues long. V gave up 2 bases and J gave up 4 bases, with 12 bases separating them. CDR1 and CDR2 from the germline V gene are MGHRA and YSYEKL. This chain's CDR3 is CASSQLAGVGNTIYF. DNA of the CDR3: TGCGCCAGCAGCCAACTCGCAGGGGTCGGAAACACCATATATTTT.

V usage is TRBV5-1 and J usage is TRBJ2-4; 7 nucleotides agree with TRBD1. The CDR3 is made up of 14 amino acids. Germline loops: CDR1 SGHRS, CDR2 YFSETQ. With V trimmed by 6 bases and J by 5 bases, 8 bases remained unmatched. The CDR3 loop is CASKLLGQQNIQYF. For the CDR3, the DNA is TGCGCCAGCAAGCTTTTGGGACAGCAAAACATTCAGTACTTC.

The chain couples TRBV6-2 or TRBV6-3 to TRBJ1-3, with D unclear. Deletions cut 0 bases from V and 1 base from J, with 4 bases between. The CDR3 totals 14 residues. CDR1 is MNHEY, CDR2 SVGEGT, per germline. For the CDR3, the DNA is TGTGCCAGCAGTTACTCCCTTTCTGGAAACACCATATATTTT. This codes for CASSYSLSGNTIYF.

The chain employs TRBV28 and TRBJ1-2; D is undetermined. The CDR3 runs 16 residues. Trimming pared 2 bases from V and 3 bases from J, leaving 16 bases between. Germline V gene sequence: CDR1 MDHEN, CDR2 SYDVKM. The CDR3 DNA follows: TGTGCCAGCAGTTTAGTCGCAGGACTCGAGGACTATGGCTACACCTTC. It translates to CASSLVAGLEDYGYTF.

This chain links TRBV30 with TRBJ2-1, with TRBD1 identical over 8 bases. The CDR3 is 19 residues long. Germline V gene lookup returns CDR1 GTSNPN and CDR2 SVGIG (reference sequence). The V gene end was trimmed by 2 bases and the J gene end by 0 bases; junction bases not matched to a gene: 15. The chain's CDR3 is CAWSKGQGRTFGSYNEQFF. CDR3 nucleotide sequence: TGTGCCTGGAGTAAAGGACAGGGTAGGACCTTTGGCTCCTACAATGAGCAGTTCTTC.

In its sample, this clone was seen once. The chain recombines TRBV11-3 with TRBJ2-1; maybe TRBD2 (6 bases). Germline CDR1 SGHNT, CDR2 YENEEA. The V end was cut by 6 bases, the J end by 9 bases, with 18 bases between. CDR3 size: 14 residues. CDR3: CASSKLAGRGEQFF. CDR3 DNA sequence: TGTGCCAGCAGTAAACTTGCGGGACGGGGTGAGCAGTTCTTC.